The rows below give T cell receptor beta chains drawn from one sample of a study of cytomegalovirus exposure and HLA in healthy donors. The assay was immunoSEQ multiplex PCR, and TCRdb's table has in-frame clones only and misses some. The sample comprises fewer than 200,000 clones, less than 90% of which are singletons, and 4.5% to 7% rests with the top ten. The specimen sequenced was PBMCs. These receptors were collected from a woman in her 30s in good health and CMV-seronegative. Each CDR3 is given with its conserved first and last residue. A D gene is named only where the DNA matches it firmly. Rows may omit the clone size; those that give it use once, few, many or a size class.

TRBJ1-5 TRBV7-2 once - TGTGCCAGCAGCTTAGCCGCTCAGCCCCAGCATTTT CASSLAAQPQHF
TRBJ2-1 TRBV6-4 medium-sized TRBD2 TGTGCCAGCAGTGACTCGATCGGGGGGGGCCAGTTCTTC CASSDSIGGGQFF
TRBJ1-4 TRBV29-1 - - TGCAGCGTTGCGGAAAATGAAAAACTGTTTTTT CSVAENEKLFF
TRBJ1-5 TRBV23-1 - - TGCGCCAGCAGTCACAGCGGGGATAGCAATCAGCCCCAGCATTTT CASSHSGDSNQPQHF
TRBJ2-2 TRBV10-3 - - TGTGCCATCAGTAGCGGGAACACCGGGGAGCTGTTTTTT CAISSGNTGELFF
TRBJ1-5 TRBV4-2 few - TGTGCCAGCAGCCAAGGGCGGAGCAATCAGCCCCAGCATTTT CASSQGRSNQPQHF
TRBJ2-7 TRBV18 - TRBD2 TGTGCCAGCTCACCCGTGGATCGGGGGGGTGAGCAGTACTTC CASSPVDRGGEQYF
TRBJ1-1 TRBV29-1 - - TGCAGCGTTGGGGGCATCACTGAAGCTTTCTTT CSVGGITEAFF
TRBJ2-2 TRBV11-2 - TRBD2 TGTGCCAGCAGCTTGGGAGGGAAAACCGGGGAGCTGTTTTTT CASSLGGKTGELFF
TRBJ1-2 TRBV28 once TRBD1 TGTGCCACCAGGGGGTCTAACTATGGCTACACCTTC CATRGSNYGYTF
TRBJ1-2 TRBV20-1 - - TGCAGTGCTAGAGACCAATGGGGCTACACCTTC CSARDQWGYTF
TRBJ2-7 TRBV4-2 few TRBD2 TGTGCCAGCAGCCAAGACACTAGCGGCTACGAGCAGTACTTC CASSQDTSGYEQYF
TRBJ1-4 TRBV2 - - TGTGCCAGCAGTGAAGACAGGGTTTTGGTATATGAAAAACTGTTTTTT CASSEDRVLVYEKLFF
TRBJ2-5 TRBV28 - TRBD2 TGTGCAACGATAGCGGGAAAAGAGACCCAGTACTTC CATIAGKETQYF
TRBJ2-1 TRBV7-6 - - TGTGCCAGCAGCTTAGATGGCATAAGGCAAGAAAACAATGAGCAGTTCTTC CASSLDGIRQENNEQFF
TRBJ2-7 TRBV5-5 - - TGTGCCAGCAGCTTGGAAGTCTGGTTGAACTCGGGCTACGAGCAGTACTTC CASSLEVWLNSGYEQYF
TRBJ2-7 TRBV7-6 - - TGTGCCAGCAGCTTAGGGTCCGGGGGCTACGAGCAGTACTTC CASSLGSGGYEQYF
TRBJ1-4 TRBV12-5 - - TGTGCTAGTGGTTTGGTAGAAATCGCTTTT CASGLVEIAF
TRBJ1-5 TRBV4-1 - - TGCGCCAGCGGCAGGCAGTCGGATCAGCCCCAGCATTTT CASGRQSDQPQHF
TRBJ2-6 TRBV5-1 - TRBD2 TGCGCCAGCTCTCCCGGGAGGGCTGGGGCCAACGTCCTGACTTTC CASSPGRAGANVLTF
TRBJ2-7 TRBV19 few - TGTGCCAGTAGTAGGACTACCTCCTACGAGCAGTACTTC CASSRTTSYEQYF
TRBJ1-5 TRBV30 - - TGTGCCTGGAGTGGATCCGATGGGATCCAGCATTTT CAWSGSDGIQHF
TRBJ2-5 TRBV14 - - TGTGCCAGCAGCCAACAGACAGGAGGGACCCAGTACTTC CASSQQTGGTQYF
TRBJ2-7 TRBV28 - TRBD2 TGTGCCAGCAGTCTATCGCCGACTAGCGGCTTCTCCTACGAGCAGTACTTC CASSLSPTSGFSYEQYF
TRBJ2-3 TRBV5-1 - - TGCGCCAGCAGCTTTGGGGGGCGTAGCACAGATACGCAGTATTTT CASSFGGRSTDTQYF
TRBJ2-5 TRBV2 - - TGTGCCAGCATATGGAGCCACAGGACGGGGAAACAAGAGACCCAGTACTTC CASIWSHRTGKQETQYF
TRBJ2-2 TRBV5-4 - TRBD1 TGTGCCAGCAGCTTGGGGGACAGGGGATTCACCGGGGAGCTGTTTTTT CASSLGDRGFTGELFF
TRBJ1-2 TRBV5-5 - - TGTGCCAGCAGCTTGGGAGGGGAGGGTGGCTACACCTTC CASSLGGEGGYTF
TRBJ1-5 TRBV6-5 - - TGTGCCAGCAGTTACGGCCTGGATCAGCCCCAGCATTTT CASSYGLDQPQHF
TRBJ2-1 TRBV5-6 - - TGTGCCAGCAACGTAAAGTACAACTCCAGGGAGGACAATGAGCAGTTCTTC CASNVKYNSREDNEQFF
TRBJ2-1 TRBV30 - TRBD2 TGTGCCCAGGGAACTAGCGGGAACAATGAGCAGTTCTTC CAQGTSGNNEQFF
TRBJ2-7 TRBV13 - - TGTGCCAGCAGCTTACTAGCCAATTACGAGCAGTACTTC CASSLLANYEQYF
TRBJ1-5 TRBV7-6 - - TGTGCCAGCAGCTTGAAGATTGGCAATCAGCCCCAGCATTTT CASSLKIGNQPQHF
TRBJ2-1 TRBV29-1 - - TGCAGCGTTGAAGATCTAGGGGGGTTATACGGTGAGCAGTTCTTC CSVEDLGGLYGEQFF
TRBJ2-1 TRBV20-1 - - TGCAGTGGCCAGTCATACAATGAGCAGTTCTTC CSGQSYNEQFF
TRBJ2-7 TRBV7-8 - TRBD1 TGTGCCAGCAGCTTCCGGGACAGGGGTTACTACGAGCAGTACTTC CASSFRDRGYYEQYF
TRBJ2-7 TRBV7-2 few - TGTGCCAGCAGCCCGCGACTCCCCCATGCCGAGCAGTACTTC CASSPRLPHAEQYF
TRBJ2-5 TRBV7-2 - TRBD2 TGTGCCAGCAGCTCCCGTCTAGCGGGAGGGGGATGGCAAGAGACCCAGTACTTC CASSSRLAGGGWQETQYF
TRBJ2-7 TRBV5-6 - - TGTGCCAGCAGCTTGGGTGGGCGCTCTTACGAGCAGTACTTC CASSLGGRSYEQYF
TRBJ1-4 TRBV7-2 - - TGTGCCAGCAGCCCTTCCCGAGAGGAAAAACTGTTTTTT CASSPSREEKLFF
TRBJ1-2 TRBV27 - - TGTGCCAGCAGTATCGTACAGAGAGCTAAAAGCGGCTACACCTTC CASSIVQRAKSGYTF
TRBJ1-5 TRBV14 - - TGTGCCAGCAGCCAAGATTGGAATCAGCCCCAGCATTTT CASSQDWNQPQHF
TRBJ2-3 TRBV7-3 - TRBD2 TGTGCCAGCAGCTTGGGACTAGCGGTCTTGGGAGATACGCAGTATTTT CASSLGLAVLGDTQYF
TRBJ2-3 TRBV9 - - TGTGCCAGCAGCGTAGGTTCGGGGAGCACAGATACGCAGTATTTT CASSVGSGSTDTQYF
TRBJ2-1 TRBV10-2 - - TGCGCCACCTCAGGGGAGTTCAATGAGCAGTTCTTC CATSGEFNEQFF